What follows is one T cell receptor beta chain and its context. This entry is derived from a study of blood T cell repertoires in COVID-19. About the study: The analysed material was cDNA or gDNA that came from T cells, B-cell-depleted T cells, or PBMCs.

Authors' methods: How many nucleated cells were present was estimated from reference gene primer amplification. The table came from immunoSEQ multiplex PCR; TCRdb's copy has only in-frame clones and leaves some out. V and J calls plus clone size are reproduced from that table; the DNA served to infer D and trimming. The data contain around 180,000 clones, under 80% of them singletons. CDR1 is WSHSY, CDR2 SAAADI, per germline. Trimming cost V 7 bases and J 10 bases, with 14 bases left between them. The CDR3 runs 12 residues. Sequencing used peripheral blood. This sequence originates from a woman aged 80 or older with acute or convalescent COVID-19. The chain couples TRBV10-2 to TRBJ2-1; D gene ambiguous. CDR3 region: CASTPTRTEQFF. In DNA, the CDR3 is TGCGCCAGCACCCCGACTCGCACCGAGCAGTTCTTC.